This TCR beta chain is from a study of control samples from healthy donors and cancer patients. Only in-frame clones appear in the TCRdb table, and some are missing; sequencing was by immunoSEQ multiplex PCR. The sample has fewer than 100,000 clones, roughly 78% seen once. The CDR3 extends over 13 amino acids. Germline CDR1 and CDR2: SGHRS and YFSETQ. With 8 bases removed from V and 2 bases from J, the gap between germline ends came to 14 bases. The sequencing input was blood. The chain is built from TRBV5-1 and TRBJ2-7; possible D gene TRBD1, 6 bases. This TCR came from a woman aged 55-70 years in good health. CDR3 region: CASGTGTPYEQYF. Here the CDR3 DNA reads TGCGCCAGTGGCACAGGGACACCCTACGAGCAGTACTTC.